Below, one T cell receptor beta chain is given with its context. Its antigen is unknown. The sample belongs to a study of blood T cells in healthy people across ages. Germline V gives CDR1 DFQATT, CDR2 SNEGSKA (reference sequence). Trimming pared 3 bases from V and 5 bases from J, leaving 10 bases between. This CDR3 has 12 amino acids. Broader study findings: The fall in TCR beta diversity per million T cells was roughly linear with age.

Alongside a J-beta primer mix, a sample-barcoded 5' primer served in a second PCR lasting about 6 to 12 cycles. Every cDNA was tagged by a template-switch adaptor with 12 random nucleotides. TCRdb reprocessed the 5' RACE reads with MiXCR, giving one entry per CDR3 protein. The data contain 550,000 to 750,000 distinct CDR3 sequences, roughly 21% of them singletons. Sequencing input: blood. The genes are TRBV20-1 and TRBJ2-5; D is unresolved. The clonotype originates from a man aged 70-80 years in good health. The CDR3 region has the DNA TGCAGTGCTAGGGAACAAGGGGAGACCCAGTACTTC. Encoded protein: CSAREQGETQYF.